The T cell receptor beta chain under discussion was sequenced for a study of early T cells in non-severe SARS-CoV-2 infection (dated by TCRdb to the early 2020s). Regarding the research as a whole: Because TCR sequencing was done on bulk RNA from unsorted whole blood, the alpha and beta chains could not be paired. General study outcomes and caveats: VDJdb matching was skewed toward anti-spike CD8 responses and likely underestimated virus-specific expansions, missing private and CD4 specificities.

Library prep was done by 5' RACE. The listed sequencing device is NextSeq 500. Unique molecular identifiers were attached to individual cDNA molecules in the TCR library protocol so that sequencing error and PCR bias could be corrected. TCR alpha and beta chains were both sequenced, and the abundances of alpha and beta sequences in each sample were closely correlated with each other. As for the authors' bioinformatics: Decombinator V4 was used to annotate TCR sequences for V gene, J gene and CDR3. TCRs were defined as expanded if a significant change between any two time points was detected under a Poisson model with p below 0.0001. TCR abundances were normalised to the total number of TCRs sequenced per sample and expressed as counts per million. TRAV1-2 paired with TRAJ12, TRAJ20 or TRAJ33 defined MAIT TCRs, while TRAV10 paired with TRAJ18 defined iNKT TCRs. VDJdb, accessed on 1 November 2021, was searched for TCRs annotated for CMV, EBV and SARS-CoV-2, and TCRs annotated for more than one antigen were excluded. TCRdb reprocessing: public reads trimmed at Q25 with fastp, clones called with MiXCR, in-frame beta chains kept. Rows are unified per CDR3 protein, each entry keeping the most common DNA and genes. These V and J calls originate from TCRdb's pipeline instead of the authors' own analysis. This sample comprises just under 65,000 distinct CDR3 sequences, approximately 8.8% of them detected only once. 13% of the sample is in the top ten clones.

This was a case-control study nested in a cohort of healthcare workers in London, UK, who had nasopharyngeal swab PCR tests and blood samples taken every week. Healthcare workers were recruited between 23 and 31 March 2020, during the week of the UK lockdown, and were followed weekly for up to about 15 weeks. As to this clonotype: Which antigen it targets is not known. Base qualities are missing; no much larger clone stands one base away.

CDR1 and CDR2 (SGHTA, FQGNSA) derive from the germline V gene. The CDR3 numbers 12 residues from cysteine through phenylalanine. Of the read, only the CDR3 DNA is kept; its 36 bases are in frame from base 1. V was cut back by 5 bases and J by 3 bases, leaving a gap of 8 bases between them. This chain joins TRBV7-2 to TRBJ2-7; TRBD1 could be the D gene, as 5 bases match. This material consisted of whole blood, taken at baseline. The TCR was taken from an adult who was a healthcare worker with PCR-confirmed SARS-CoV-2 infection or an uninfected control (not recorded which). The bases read TGTGCCAGCAGCGCGGACAACTACGAGCAGTACTTC. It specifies CASSADNYEQYF. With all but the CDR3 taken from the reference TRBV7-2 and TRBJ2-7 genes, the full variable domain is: GAGVSQSPSNKVTEKGKDVELRCDPISGHTALYWYRQSLGQGLEFLIYFQGNSAPDKSGLPSDRFSAERTGGSVSTLTIQRTQQEDSAVYLCASSADNYEQYFGPGTRLTVT.